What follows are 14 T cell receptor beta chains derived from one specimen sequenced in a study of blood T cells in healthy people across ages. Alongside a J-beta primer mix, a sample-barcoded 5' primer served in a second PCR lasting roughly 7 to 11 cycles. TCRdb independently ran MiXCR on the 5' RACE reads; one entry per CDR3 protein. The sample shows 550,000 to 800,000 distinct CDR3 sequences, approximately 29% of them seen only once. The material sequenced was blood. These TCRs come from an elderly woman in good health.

The CDR3 nucleotides are TGCAGCGCCGGGTGGGGGGGCACTGAAGCTTTCTTT. Its protein product is CSAGWGGTEAFF. This sequence joins TRBV29-1 and TRBJ1-1; D is perhaps TRBD1 (5 bases). Per germline, CDR1 SQVTM and CDR2 ANQGSEA. The length of the CDR3 is 12 residues. V was cut by 7 bases and J by 4 bases, with 13 bases left in between.

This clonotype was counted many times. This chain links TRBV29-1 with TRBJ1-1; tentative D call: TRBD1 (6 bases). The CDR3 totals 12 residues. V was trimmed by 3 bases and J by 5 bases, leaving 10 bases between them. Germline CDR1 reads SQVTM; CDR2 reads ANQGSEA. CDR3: CSVDRGGTEAFF. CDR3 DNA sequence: TGCAGCGTTGACAGGGGAGGGACTGAAGCTTTCTTT.

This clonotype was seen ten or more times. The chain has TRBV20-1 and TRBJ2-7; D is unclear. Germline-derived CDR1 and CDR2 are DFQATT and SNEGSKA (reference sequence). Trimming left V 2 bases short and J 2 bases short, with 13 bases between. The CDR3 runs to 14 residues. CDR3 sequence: CSARKSVSPYEQYF. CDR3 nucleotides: TGCAGTGCTAGAAAGTCGGTCAGCCCCTACGAGCAGTACTTC.

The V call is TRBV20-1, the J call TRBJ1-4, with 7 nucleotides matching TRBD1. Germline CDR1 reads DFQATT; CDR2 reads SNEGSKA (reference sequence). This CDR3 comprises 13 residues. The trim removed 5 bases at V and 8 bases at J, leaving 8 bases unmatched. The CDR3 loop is CSAEGGESEKLFF. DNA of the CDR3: TGCAGTGCTGAAGGGGGCGAGAGCGAAAAACTGTTTTTT.

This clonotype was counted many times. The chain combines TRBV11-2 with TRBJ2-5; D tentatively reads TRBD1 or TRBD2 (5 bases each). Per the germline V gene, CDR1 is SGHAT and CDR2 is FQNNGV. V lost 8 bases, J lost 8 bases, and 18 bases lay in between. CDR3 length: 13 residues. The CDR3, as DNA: TGTGCCAGCGGACGAGGGGCCAGGCGCACCCAGTACTTC. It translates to CASGRGARRTQYF.

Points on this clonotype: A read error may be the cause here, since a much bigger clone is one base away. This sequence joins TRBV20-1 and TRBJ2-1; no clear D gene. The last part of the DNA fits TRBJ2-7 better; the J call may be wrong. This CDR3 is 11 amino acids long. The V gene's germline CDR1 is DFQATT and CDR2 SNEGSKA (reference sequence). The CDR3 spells CSALNHNEQYF. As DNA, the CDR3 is TGCAGTGCTTTAAATCACAATGAGCAGTACTTC.

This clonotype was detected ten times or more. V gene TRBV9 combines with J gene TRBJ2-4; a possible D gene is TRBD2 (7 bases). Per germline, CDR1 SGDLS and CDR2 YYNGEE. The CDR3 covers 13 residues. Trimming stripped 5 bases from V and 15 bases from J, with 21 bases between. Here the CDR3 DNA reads TGTGCCAGCAGTGGGGGGGGGACACTACCTCCGTACTTC. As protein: CASSGGGTLPPYF.

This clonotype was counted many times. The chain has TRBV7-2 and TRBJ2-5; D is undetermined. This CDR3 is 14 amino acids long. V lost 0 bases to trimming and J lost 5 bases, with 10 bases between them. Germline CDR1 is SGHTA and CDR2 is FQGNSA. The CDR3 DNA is TGTGCCAGCAGCTTAGCCGGATCACGGGAGACCCAGTACTTC. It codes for CASSLAGSRETQYF.

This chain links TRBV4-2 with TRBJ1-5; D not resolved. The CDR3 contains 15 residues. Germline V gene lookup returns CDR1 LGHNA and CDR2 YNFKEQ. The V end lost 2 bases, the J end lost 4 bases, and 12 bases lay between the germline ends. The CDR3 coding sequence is TGTGCCAGCAGCCAATCGTACGTCGTAAATCAGCCCCAGCATTTT. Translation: CASSQSYVVNQPQHF.

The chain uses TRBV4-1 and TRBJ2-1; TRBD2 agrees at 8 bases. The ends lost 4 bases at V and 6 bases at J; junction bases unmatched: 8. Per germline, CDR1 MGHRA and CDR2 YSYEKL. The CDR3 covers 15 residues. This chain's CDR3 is CASSPSGGGFNEQFF. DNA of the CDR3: TGCGCCAGCAGCCCCTCGGGGGGGGGATTCAATGAGCAGTTCTTC.

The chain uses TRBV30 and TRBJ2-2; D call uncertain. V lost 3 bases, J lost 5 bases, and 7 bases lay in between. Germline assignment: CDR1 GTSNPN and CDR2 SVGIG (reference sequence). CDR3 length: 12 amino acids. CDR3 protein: CAWRSVTGELFF. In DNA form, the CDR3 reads TGTGCCTGGAGGTCCGTAACCGGGGAGCTGTTTTTT.

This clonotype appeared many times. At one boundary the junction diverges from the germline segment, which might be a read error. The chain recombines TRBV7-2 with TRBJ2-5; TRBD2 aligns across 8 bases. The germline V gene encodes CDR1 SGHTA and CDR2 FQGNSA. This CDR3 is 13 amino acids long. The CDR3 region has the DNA TGTGCCAGCAGCGTAGCGGGGATAGAGACCCAGTACTTC. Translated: CASSVAGIETQYF.

The CDR3 region is CASSAPGLNNEQFF. CDR3 DNA: TGTGCCAGCAGCGCTCCGGGACTCAACAATGAGCAGTTCTTC. The rearrangement uses TRBV7-7 and TRBJ2-1, with a weak D call TRBD2 (6 bases). The V gene lost 5 bases and the J gene lost 5 bases, with 13 bases spanning the gap. Per the germline V gene, CDR1 is SSHAT and CDR2 is FNYEAQ (reference sequence). The CDR3 is 14 residues long.

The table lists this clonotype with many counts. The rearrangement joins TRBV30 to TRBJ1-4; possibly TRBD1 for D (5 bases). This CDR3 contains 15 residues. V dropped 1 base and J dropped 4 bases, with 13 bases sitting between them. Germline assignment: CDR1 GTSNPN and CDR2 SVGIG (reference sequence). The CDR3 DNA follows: TGTGCCTGGAGTGGGGGGACTCCTGATAATGAAAAACTGTTTTTT. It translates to CAWSGGTPDNEKLFF.